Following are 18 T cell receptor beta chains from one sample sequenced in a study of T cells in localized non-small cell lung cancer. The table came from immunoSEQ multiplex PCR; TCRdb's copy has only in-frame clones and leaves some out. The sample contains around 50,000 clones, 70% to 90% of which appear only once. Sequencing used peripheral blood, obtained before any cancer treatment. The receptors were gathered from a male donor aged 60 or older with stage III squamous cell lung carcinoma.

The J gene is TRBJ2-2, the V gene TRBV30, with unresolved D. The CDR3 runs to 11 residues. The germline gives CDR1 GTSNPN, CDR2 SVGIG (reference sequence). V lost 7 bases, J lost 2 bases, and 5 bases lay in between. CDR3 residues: CAFKNTGELFF. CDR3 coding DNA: TGTGCCTTTAAAAACACCGGGGAGCTGTTTTTT.

CDR3 sequence: CASSLGDTRGYTF. As DNA, the CDR3 is TGTGCCAGCAGCTTGGGGGACACACGGGGCTACACCTTC. The chain couples TRBV7-9 to TRBJ1-2; tentatively, D is TRBD1 (6 bases). CDR3 size: 13 residues. Trimming took 3 bases from V and 8 from J, leaving 13 bases between them. Germline V CDR1 and CDR2: SEHNR, FQNEAQ (reference sequence).

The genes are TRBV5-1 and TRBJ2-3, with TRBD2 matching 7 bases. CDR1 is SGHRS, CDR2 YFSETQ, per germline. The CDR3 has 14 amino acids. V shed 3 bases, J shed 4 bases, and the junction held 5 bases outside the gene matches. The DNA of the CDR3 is TGCGCCAGCAGCTCAGGGACTACCCCAGATACGCAGTATTTT. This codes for CASSSGTTPDTQYF. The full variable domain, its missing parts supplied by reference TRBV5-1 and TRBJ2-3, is KAGVTQTPRYLIKTRGQQVTLSCSPISGHRSVSWYQQTPGQGLQFLFEYFSETQRNKGNFPGRFSGRQFSNSRSEMNVSTLELGDSALYLCASSSGTTPDTQYFGPGTRLTVL.

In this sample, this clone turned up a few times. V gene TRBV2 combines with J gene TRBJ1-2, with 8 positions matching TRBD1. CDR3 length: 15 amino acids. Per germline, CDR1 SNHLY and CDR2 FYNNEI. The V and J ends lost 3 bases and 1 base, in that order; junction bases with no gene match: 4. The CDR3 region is CASSESQGVNYGYTF. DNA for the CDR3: TGTGCCAGCAGTGAGTCACAGGGGGTTAACTATGGCTACACCTTC.

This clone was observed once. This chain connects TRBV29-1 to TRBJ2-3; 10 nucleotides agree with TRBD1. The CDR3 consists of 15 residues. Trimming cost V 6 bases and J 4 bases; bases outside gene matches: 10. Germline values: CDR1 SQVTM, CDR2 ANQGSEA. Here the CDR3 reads CSVAILGQGPDTQYF. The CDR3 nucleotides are TGCAGCGTCGCAATCTTGGGACAGGGGCCAGATACGCAGTATTTT.

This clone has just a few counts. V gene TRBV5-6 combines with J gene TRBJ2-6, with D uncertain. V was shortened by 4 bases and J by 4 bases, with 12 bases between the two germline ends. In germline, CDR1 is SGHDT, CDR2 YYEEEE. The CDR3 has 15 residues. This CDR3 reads CASSLLVSGANVLTF. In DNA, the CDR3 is TGTGCCAGCAGCCTTCTCGTGTCCGGGGCCAACGTCCTGACTTTC.

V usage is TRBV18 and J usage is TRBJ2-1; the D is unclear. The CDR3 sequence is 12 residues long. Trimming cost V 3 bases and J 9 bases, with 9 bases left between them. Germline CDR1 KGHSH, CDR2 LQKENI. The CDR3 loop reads CASSPRPGEQFF. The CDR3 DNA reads TGTGCCAGCTCACCCCGGCCGGGTGAGCAGTTCTTC.

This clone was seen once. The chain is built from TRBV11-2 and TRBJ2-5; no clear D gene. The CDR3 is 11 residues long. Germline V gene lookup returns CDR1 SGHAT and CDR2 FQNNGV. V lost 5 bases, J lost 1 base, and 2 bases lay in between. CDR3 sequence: CASSRQETQYF. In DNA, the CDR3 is TGTGCCAGCAGCCGCCAAGAGACCCAGTACTTC.

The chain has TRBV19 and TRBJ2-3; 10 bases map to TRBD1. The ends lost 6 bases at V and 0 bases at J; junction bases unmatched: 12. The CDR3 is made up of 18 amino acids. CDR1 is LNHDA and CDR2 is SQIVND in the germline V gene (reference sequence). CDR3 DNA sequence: TGTGCCAGTAGGGAGGACAGGGGGGGTGTTGTAAGCACAGATACGCAGTATTTT. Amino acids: CASREDRGGVVSTDTQYF.

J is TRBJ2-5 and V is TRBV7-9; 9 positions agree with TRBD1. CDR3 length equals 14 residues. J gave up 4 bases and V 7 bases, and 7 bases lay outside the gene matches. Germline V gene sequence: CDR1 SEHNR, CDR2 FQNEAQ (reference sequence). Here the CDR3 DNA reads TGTGCCAGCACCCTAGGGACAGGGAGAGAGACCCAGTACTTC. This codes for CASTLGTGRETQYF.

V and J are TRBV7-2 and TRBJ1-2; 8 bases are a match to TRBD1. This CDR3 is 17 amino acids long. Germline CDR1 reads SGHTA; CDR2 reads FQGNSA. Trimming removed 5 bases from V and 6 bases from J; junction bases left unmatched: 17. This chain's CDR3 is CASSLRTGLLSGDGYTF. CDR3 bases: TGTGCCAGCAGCCTTAGGACAGGGCTACTCTCGGGGGATGGCTACACCTTC.

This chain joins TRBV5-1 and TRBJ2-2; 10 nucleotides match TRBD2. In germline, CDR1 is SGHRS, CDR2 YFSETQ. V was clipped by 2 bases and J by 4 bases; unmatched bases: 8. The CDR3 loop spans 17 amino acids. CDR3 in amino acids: CASSFTAGGPVTGELFF. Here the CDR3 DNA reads TGCGCCAGCAGCTTTACAGCGGGAGGGCCTGTCACCGGGGAGCTGTTTTTT.

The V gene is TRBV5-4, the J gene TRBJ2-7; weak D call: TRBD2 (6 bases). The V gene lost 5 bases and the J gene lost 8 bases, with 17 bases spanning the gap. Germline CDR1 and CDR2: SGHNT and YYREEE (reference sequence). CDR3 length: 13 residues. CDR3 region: CASSVGPGVKQYF. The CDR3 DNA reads TGTGCCAGCAGTGTAGGCCCGGGGGTAAAGCAGTACTTC.

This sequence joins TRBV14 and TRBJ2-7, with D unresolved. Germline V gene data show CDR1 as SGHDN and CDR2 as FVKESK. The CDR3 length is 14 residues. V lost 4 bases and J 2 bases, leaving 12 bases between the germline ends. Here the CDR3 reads CASSPLRGPYEQYF. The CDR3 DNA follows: TGTGCCAGCAGCCCTCTTCGAGGCCCCTACGAGCAGTACTTC.

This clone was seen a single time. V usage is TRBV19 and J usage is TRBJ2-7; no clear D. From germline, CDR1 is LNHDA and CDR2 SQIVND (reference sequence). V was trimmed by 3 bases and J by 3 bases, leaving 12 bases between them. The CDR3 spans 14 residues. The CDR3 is CASSMYQRSYEQYF. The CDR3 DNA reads TGTGCCAGTAGTATGTACCAGAGGAGCTACGAGCAGTACTTC.

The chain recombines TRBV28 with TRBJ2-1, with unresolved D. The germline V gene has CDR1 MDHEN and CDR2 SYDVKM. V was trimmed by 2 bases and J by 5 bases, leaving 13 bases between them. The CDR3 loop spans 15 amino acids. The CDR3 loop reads CASSLKGFGNNEQFF. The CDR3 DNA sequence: TGTGCCAGCAGTTTAAAAGGGTTCGGAAACAATGAGCAGTTCTTC.

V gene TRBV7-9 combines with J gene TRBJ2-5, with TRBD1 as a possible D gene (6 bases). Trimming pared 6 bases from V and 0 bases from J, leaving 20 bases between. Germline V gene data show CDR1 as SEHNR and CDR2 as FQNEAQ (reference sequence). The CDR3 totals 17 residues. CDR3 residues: CASSSVPFQGYQETQYF. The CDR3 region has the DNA TGTGCCAGCAGTTCCGTTCCCTTTCAGGGGTACCAAGAGACCCAGTACTTC.

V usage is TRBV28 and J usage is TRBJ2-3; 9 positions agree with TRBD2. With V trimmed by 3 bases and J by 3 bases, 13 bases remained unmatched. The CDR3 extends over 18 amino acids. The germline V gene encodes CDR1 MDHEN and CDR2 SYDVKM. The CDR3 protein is CASSFGYRWTSVTDTQYF. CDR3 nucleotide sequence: TGTGCCAGCAGTTTTGGTTATAGGTGGACTAGCGTTACAGATACGCAGTATTTT.